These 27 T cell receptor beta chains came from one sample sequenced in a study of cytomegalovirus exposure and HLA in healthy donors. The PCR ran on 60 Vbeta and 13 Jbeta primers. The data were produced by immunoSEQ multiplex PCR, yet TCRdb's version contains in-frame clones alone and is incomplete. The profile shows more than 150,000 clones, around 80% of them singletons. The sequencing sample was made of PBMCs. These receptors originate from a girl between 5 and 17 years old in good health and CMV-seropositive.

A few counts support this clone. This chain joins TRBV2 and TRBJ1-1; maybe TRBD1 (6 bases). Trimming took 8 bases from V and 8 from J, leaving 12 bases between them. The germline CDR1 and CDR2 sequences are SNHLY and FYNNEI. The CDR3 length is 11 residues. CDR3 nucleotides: TGTGCCAGCGACGCAGGGGTAGAAGCTTTCTTT. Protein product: CASDAGVEAFF.

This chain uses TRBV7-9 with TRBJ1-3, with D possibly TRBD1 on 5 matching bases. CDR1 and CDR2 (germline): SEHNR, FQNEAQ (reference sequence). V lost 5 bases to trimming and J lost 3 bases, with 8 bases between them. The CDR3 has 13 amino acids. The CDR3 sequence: CASSLGLGNTIYF. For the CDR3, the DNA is TGTGCCAGCAGCCTGGGACTTGGAAACACCATATATTTT.

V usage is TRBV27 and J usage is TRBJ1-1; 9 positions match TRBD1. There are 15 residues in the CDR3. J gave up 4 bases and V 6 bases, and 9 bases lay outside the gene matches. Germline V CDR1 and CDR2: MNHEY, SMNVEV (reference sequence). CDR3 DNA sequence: TGTGCCAGCAGCTTGCTCGACAGGGGGAGCACTGAAGCTTTCTTT. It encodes CASSLLDRGSTEAFF.

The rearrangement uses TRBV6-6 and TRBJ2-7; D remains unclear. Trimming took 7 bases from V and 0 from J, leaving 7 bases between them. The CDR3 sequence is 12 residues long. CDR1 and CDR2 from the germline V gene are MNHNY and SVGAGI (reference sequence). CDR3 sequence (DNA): TGTGCCAGCACCCTCCCCTCCTACGAGCAGTACTTC. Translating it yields CASTLPSYEQYF.

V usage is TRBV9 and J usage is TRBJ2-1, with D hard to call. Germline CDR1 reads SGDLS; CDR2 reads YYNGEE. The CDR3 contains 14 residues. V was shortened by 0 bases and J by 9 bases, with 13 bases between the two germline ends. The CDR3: CASSVDRADREQFF. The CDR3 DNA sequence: TGTGCCAGCAGCGTAGACAGAGCTGACCGTGAGCAGTTCTTC.

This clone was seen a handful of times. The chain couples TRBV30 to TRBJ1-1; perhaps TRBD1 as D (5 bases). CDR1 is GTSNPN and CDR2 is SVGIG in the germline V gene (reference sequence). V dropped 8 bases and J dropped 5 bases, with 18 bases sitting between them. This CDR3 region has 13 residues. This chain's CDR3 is CAGIKGGETEAFF. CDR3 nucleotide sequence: TGTGCCGGGATCAAAGGAGGGGAAACTGAAGCTTTCTTT.

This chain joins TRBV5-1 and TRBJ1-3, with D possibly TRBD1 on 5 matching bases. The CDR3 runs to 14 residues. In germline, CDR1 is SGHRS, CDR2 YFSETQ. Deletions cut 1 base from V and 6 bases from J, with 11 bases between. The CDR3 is CASSLFGAENTIYF. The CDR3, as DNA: TGCGCCAGCAGCTTGTTTGGGGCTGAAAACACCATATATTTT.

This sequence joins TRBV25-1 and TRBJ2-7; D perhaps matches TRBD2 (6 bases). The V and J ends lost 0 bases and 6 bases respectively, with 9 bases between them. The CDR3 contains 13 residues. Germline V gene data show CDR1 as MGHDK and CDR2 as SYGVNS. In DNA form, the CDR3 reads TGTGCCAGCAGTGAATATGGAGGGGTCGAGCAGTACTTC. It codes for CASSEYGGVEQYF.

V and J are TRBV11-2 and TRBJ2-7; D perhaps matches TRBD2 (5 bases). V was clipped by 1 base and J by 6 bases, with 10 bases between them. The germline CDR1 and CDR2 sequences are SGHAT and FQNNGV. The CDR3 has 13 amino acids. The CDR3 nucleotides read TGTGCCAGCAGCTTAGTGTCAGGAGGCGAGCAGTACTTC. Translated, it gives CASSLVSGGEQYF.

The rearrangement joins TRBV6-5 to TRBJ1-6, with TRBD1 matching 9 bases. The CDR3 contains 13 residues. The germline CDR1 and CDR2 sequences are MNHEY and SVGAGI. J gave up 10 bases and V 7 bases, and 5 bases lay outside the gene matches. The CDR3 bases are TGTGCCAGCACAAGGGACAGGGTCTCACCCCTCCACTTT. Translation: CASTRDRVSPLHF.

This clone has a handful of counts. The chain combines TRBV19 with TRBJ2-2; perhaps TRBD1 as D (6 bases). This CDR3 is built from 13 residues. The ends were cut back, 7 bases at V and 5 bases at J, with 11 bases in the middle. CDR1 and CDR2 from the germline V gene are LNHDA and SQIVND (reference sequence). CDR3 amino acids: CASTPTGTGELFF. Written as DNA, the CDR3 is TGTGCCAGTACCCCTACAGGGACCGGGGAGCTGTTTTTT.

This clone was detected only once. The CDR3 sequence is CASAGPYEQYF. As DNA, the CDR3 is TGTGCCAGTGCAGGGCCCTACGAGCAGTACTTC. This rearrangement joins TRBV25-1 to TRBJ2-5, with D possibly TRBD1 on 5 matching bases. Gene TRBJ2-7 matches the end of the DNA better, so the J call may be wrong. Germline V gene lookup returns CDR1 MGHDK and CDR2 SYGVNS. The CDR3 sequence is 11 residues long.

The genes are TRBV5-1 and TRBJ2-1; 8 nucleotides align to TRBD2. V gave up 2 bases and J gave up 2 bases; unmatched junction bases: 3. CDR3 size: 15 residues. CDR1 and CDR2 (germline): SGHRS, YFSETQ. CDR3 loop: CASSFWREAYNEQFF. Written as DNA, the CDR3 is TGCGCCAGCAGCTTCTGGCGGGAGGCCTACAATGAGCAGTTCTTC. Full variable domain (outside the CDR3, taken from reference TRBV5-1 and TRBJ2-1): KAGVTQTPRYLIKTRGQQVTLSCSPISGHRSVSWYQQTPGQGLQFLFEYFSETQRNKGNFPGRFSGRQFSNSRSEMNVSTLELGDSALYLCASSFWREAYNEQFFGPGTRLTVL.

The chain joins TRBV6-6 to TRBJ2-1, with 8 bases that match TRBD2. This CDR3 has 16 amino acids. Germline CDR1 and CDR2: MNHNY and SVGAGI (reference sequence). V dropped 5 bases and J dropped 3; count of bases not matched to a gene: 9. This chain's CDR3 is CASSPPLAGGYNEQFF. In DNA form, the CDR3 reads TGTGCCAGCAGTCCCCCTTTGGCGGGGGGCTACAATGAGCAGTTCTTC.

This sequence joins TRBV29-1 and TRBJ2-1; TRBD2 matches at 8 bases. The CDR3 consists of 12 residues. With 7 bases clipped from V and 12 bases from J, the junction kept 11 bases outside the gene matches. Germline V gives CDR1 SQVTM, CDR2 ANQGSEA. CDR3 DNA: TGCAGCGCTGGACTAGCCCCCGGAGCGCAGTTCTTC. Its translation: CSAGLAPGAQFF.

CDR3 sequence: CAISARDRGDEQYF. The CDR3 nucleotides read TGTGCCATCAGCGCCCGGGACAGGGGTGACGAGCAGTACTTC. The chain links TRBV10-3 to TRBJ2-5; 10 bases fit TRBD1. The J call may not be correct, given that the DNA end is closer to TRBJ2-7. The CDR3 extends over 14 amino acids. CDR1 is ENHRY, CDR2 SYGVKD, per germline.

The CDR3 spells CASSSGHGQGGTEAFF. The CDR3 DNA reads TGTGCCAGCAGCTCAGGCCACGGACAGGGAGGGACTGAAGCTTTCTTT. The chain recombines TRBV11-3 with TRBJ1-1; 8 bases are shared with TRBD1. Germline V gene lookup returns CDR1 SGHNT and CDR2 YENEEA. V lost 4 bases, J lost 5 bases, and 12 bases stayed unmatched. This CDR3 spans 16 amino acids.

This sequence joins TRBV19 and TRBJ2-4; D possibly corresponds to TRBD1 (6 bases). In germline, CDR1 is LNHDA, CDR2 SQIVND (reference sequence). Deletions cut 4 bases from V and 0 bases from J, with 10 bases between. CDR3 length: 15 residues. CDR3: CASSTRTVAKNIQYF. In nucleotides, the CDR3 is TGTGCCAGTAGTACCCGGACAGTAGCCAAAAACATTCAGTACTTC.

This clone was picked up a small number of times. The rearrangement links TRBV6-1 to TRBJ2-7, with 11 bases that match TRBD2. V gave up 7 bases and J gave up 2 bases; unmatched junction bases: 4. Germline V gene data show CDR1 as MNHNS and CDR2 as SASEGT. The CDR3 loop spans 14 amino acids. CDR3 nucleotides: TGTGCCAGCACCAGACTAGCGGGGCCCTACGAGCAGTACTTC. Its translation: CASTRLAGPYEQYF.

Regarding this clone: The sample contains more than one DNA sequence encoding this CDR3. The CDR3 DNA reads TGTGCCTGGAGTGTGGGAGGGAATCAGCCCCAGCATTTT. Amino acids: CAWSVGGNQPQHF. The chain uses TRBV30 and TRBJ1-5; D ambiguous. The CDR3 extends over 13 amino acids. Trimming stripped 0 bases from V and 4 bases from J, with 7 bases between. Germline loops: CDR1 GTSNPN, CDR2 SVGIG (reference sequence).

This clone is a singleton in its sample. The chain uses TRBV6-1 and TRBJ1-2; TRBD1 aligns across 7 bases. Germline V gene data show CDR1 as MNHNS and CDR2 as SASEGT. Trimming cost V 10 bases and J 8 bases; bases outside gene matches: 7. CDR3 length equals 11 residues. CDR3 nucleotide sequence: TGTGCCACCGACAGGGCACGCGGCTACACCTTC. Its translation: CATDRARGYTF.

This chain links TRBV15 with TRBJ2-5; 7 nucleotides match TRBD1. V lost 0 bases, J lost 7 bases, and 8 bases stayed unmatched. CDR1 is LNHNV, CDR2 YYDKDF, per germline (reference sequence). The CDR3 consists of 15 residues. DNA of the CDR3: TGTGCCACCAGCAGAGATCACGACAGGGTGGTGACCCAGTACTTC. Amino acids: CATSRDHDRVVTQYF.

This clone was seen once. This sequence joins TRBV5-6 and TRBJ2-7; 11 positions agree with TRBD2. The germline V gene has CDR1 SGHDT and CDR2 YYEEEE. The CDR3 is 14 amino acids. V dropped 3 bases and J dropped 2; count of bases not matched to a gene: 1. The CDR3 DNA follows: TGTGCCAGCAGCTCTAGCGGGGGGACCTACGAGCAGTACTTC. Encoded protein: CASSSSGGTYEQYF.

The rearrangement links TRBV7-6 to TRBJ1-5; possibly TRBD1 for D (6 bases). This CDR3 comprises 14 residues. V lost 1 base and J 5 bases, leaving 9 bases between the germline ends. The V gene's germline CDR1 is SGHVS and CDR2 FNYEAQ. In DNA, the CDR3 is TGTGCCAGCAGCTTAGGAGGGGGGGATCAGCCCCAGCATTTT. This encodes CASSLGGGDQPQHF.

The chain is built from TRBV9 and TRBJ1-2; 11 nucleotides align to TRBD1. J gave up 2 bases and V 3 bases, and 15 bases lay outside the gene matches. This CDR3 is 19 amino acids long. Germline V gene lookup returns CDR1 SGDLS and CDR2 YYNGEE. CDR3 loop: CASSGMRGQGAPTNYGYTF. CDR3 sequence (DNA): TGTGCCAGCAGCGGAATGAGAGGACAGGGGGCTCCCACGAACTATGGCTACACCTTC.

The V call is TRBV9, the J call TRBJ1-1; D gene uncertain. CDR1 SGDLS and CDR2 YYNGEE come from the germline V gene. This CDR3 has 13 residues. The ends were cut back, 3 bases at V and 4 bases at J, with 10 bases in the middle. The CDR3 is CASSAQPGTEAFF. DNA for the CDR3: TGTGCCAGCAGCGCCCAACCGGGCACTGAAGCTTTCTTT.

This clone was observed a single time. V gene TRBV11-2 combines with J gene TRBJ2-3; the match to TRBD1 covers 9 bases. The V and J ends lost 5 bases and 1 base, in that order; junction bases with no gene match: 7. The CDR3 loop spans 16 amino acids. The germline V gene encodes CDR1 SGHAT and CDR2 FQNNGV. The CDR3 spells CASSARTGDGTDTQYF. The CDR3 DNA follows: TGTGCCAGCAGCGCTCGGACAGGGGACGGCACAGATACGCAGTATTTT.